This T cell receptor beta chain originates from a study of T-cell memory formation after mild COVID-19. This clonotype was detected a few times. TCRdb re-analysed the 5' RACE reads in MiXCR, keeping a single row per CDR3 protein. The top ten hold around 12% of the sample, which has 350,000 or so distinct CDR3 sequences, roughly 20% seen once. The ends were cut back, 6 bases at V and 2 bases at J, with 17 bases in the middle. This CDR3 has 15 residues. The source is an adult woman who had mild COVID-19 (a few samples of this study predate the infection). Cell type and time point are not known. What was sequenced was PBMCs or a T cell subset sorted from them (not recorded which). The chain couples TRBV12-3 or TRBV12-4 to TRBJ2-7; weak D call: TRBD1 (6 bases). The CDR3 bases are TGTGCCAGCAGCCCTAGTGGACAGTTAACCTACGAGCAGTACTTC. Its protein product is CASSPSGQLTYEQYF.